This T cell receptor beta chain was profiled in a study of blood T cell repertoires in COVID-19. Study summary: COVID-19 samples, acute and convalescent, were from the United States, Italy and Spain.

Trimming pared 0 bases from V and 6 bases from J, leaving 11 bases between. Germline V gene data show CDR1 as SEHNR and CDR2 as FQNEAQ (reference sequence). The CDR3 runs to 14 residues. This table comes from immunoSEQ multiplex PCR, and its TCRdb copy is limited to in-frame clones, with some not included. Altogether roughly 100,000 clones are present, just over 85% being singletons, with the ten largest covering just over 2%. Seattle-derived patients entered the study during active infection and were followed longitudinally. The J gene is TRBJ1-1, the V gene TRBV7-9, with D unresolved. The sequencing sample was made of peripheral blood. The receptor comes from a man aged 50-59 years with COVID-19, enrolled during active disease. CDR3 coding DNA: TGTGCCAGCAGCTTAGCGCCGGGAGGGCCTGAAGCTTTCTTT. Translated, it gives CASSLAPGGPEAFF.